Listed here is a single T cell receptor (beta chain). Its antigen is undetermined. CDR1 and CDR2 (germline): LGHDT, YNNKEL (reference sequence). This CDR3 has 16 amino acids. V lost 3 bases and J lost 0; bases outside the gene matches: 3. The source of the sample is a study of T cell responses to AZD1222 COVID-19 vaccine. Produced via immunoSEQ multiplex PCR; TCRdb's table is partial and in-frame only. The sample contains about 39,000 clones, about nine tenths of which appear only once. General study results and limits: Spike-wide vaccine-associated CD4 TCRs dominated at 160-218 and 743-854. After two AZD1222 doses, spike-specific TCR breadth and depth rose versus day 0. Most donors were white British, females outnumbered males, and clonal diversity was possibly underestimated.

The sample consisted of peripheral blood, taken 28 days after the second dose of the MenACWY control vaccine. The sequence derives from an adult who received the MenACWY meningococcal vaccine as a control. The chain is built from TRBV3-1 (or the pseudogene TRBV3-2) and TRBJ2-4; 9 nucleotides match TRBD1. For the CDR3, the DNA is TGTGCCAGCAGCCAGCCGGGACAGGGAGCCAAAAACATTCAGTACTTC. Translated: CASSQPGQGAKNIQYF.